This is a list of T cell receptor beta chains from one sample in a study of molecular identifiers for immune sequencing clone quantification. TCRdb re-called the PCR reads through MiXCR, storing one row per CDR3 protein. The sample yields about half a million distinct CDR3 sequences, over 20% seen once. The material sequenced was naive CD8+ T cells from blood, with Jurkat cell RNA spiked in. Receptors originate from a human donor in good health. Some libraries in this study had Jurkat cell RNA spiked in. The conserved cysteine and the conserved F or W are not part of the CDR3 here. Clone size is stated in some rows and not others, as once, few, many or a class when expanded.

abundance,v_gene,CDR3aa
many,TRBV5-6,ASSFWSGDSPLH
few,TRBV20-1,SLRTSGQSSYNEQF
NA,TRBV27,ANREGQGPAYEQY
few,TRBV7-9,ASSFAGQHNQPQH
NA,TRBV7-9,ASSPGGYGVLSTEAF
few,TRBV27,ASRAHERYEQY
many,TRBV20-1,SARDIPYEQY
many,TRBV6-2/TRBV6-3,ASSSAGQGIQETQY
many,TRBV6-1,ASRRDTGDYNSPLH
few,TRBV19,ASSISAGAEQY
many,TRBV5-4,ASSLIGTGDPGEQY
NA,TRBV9,ASSVASDTGELF
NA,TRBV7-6,ASSLEAGGINEQF
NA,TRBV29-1,SVTTTTGAHEQY
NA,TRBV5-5,ASSLGGLGAF
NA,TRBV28,ASSFWASGSTGELF
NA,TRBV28,ASSFPRSGTGGTEAF
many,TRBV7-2,ASSPDWGGEQY
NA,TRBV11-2,ASSLGTGGNYGYA
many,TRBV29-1,SVVSQGWQF
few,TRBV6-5,ASGQGYTDTQY
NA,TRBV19,AGSTRQKDTQY
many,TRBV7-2,ASSLGLVNPNTEAF
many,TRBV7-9,ASSLVGGSTDYGYT
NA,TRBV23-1,ASSQSLQSGGRGDYGYT
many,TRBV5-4,ASSSPGLPLGTQY
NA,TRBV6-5,ASSYNAYEQY
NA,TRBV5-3,ASSLVTGTENEKLF